This TCR beta chain derives from a study of T-cell reconstitution after alpha-beta-depleted transplantation in children. The CDR3 spans 14 residues. Germline values: CDR1 MNHEY, CDR2 SVGAGI. V lost 2 bases and J 6 bases, leaving 11 bases between the germline ends. Unique molecular identifiers were built into the TCRbeta library. From the PCR reads, TCRdb called clonotypes with MiXCR, one entry per CDR3 protein. The sample comprises about 370,000 distinct CDR3 sequences, roughly 21% of which are singletons, and 3.8% rests with the top ten. This specimen was PBMCs from the stem cell graft donor, taken from the stem cell graft. This sequence originates from a human donor who donated a stem cell graft to a child with acute myeloid leukemia. V gene TRBV6-5 combines with J gene TRBJ1-5, with D unresolved. DNA of the CDR3: TGTGCCAGCAGTTACCCTCGGGCGATTCAGCCCCAGCATTTT. Encoded protein: CASSYPRAIQPQHF.